Listed below are T cell receptor beta chains from one sample, sequenced in a study of control samples from healthy donors and cancer patients. Measured with immunoSEQ multiplex PCR; TCRdb has only the in-frame clones, and not every one. The table has about 190,000 clones, about 90% seen once. What was sequenced was blood. The receptors come from a man younger than 40 in good health. The CDR3 runs from the conserved cysteine through the conserved F or W. D genes are given only for firm matches. Expanded clones get a size class; other rows say once, few or many, or leave the size out.

j_gene | d_gene | abundance | v_gene | CDR3aa | CDR3nt
TRBJ2-7 | NA | NA | TRBV7-8 | CASSSIGHALSYEQYF | TGTGCCAGCAGCTCAATTGGACACGCCCTCTCCTACGAGCAGTACTTC
TRBJ1-2 | NA | NA | TRBV11-2 | CASSSGPTYGYTF | TGTGCCAGCAGCTCGGGACCGACCTATGGCTACACCTTC
TRBJ1-1 | NA | NA | TRBV6-5 | CASRWRVGTEAFF | TGTGCCAGCAGATGGAGGGTTGGCACTGAAGCTTTCTTT
TRBJ2-3 | NA | NA | TRBV18 | CASSQTNRVTDTQYF | TGTGCCAGCTCACAAACGAACAGAGTCACAGATACGCAGTATTTT
TRBJ2-3 | NA | few | TRBV30 | CAWSEPGLRTDTQYF | TGTGCCTGGAGTGAGCCGGGACTTCGCACAGATACGCAGTATTTT
TRBJ1-2 | NA | few | TRBV19 | CASTFRAESYGYTF | TGTGCCAGTACCTTCCGGGCAGAATCCTATGGCTACACCTTC
TRBJ2-7 | NA | NA | TRBV27 | CASSTTAGVFQGVRYEQYF | TGTGCCAGCAGTACTACCGCGGGCGTCTTCCAGGGAGTACGTTACGAGCAGTACTTC
TRBJ1-2 | NA | NA | TRBV5-5 | CASSLVVLQTYGYTF | TGTGCCAGCAGCTTGGTAGTCCTGCAAACATATGGCTACACCTTC
TRBJ2-7 | NA | NA | TRBV6-2/TRBV6-3 | CASSSDSIYEQYF | TGTGCCAGCAGTTCCGACAGCATTTACGAGCAGTACTTC
TRBJ1-1 | TRBD1 | NA | TRBV12-3/TRBV12-4 | CASRGTGPEAFF | TGTGCCAGCAGAGGGACAGGGCCTGAAGCTTTCTTT
TRBJ1-2 | NA | NA | TRBV5-1 | CASSLGVGGAYGYTF | TGCGCCAGCAGCTTGGGAGTCGGGGGTGCCTATGGCTACACCTTC
TRBJ2-7 | NA | NA | TRBV6-5 | CASSADRLSDEQYF | TGTGCCAGCAGCGCGGACAGACTTAGTGACGAGCAGTACTTC
TRBJ1-1 | TRBD1 | NA | TRBV4-1 | CASSQVGGTGRETEAFF | TGCGCCAGCAGCCAAGTAGGGGGGACAGGGAGAGAAACTGAAGCTTTCTTT
TRBJ1-2 | NA | NA | TRBV19 | CASRKDRNYGYTF | TGTGCCAGTAGAAAGGACAGAAACTATGGCTACACCTTC
TRBJ2-7 | NA | NA | TRBV7-8 | CASSSRGYEQYF | TGTGCCAGCAGCTCGAGGGGATACGAGCAGTACTTC
TRBJ1-2 | NA | NA | TRBV11-2 | CASSLSRTVAGPGYTF | TGTGCCAGCAGCCTCTCACGGACCGTCGCGGGGCCTGGCTACACCTTC
TRBJ1-5 | TRBD1 | NA | TRBV6-1 | CASSEGQGLNQPQHF | TGTGCCAGCAGTGAAGGACAGGGCCTCAATCAGCCCCAGCATTTT